The clone carrying this T cell receptor beta chain showed up many times. The antigen is unknown. The data are from a study of Graves' ophthalmopathy and Graves' hyperthyroidism. General observations from the study: Progression of ophthalmopathy was predicted by the model with about 68% sensitivity and roughly 78% specificity.

In this cohort's terms, stable hyperthyroidism meant no ophthalmopathy by 18 months of follow-up. Amplification of TCR beta CDR3 regions used RNA transcripts. HTBI primers served in a first-round RT-PCR, which a second-round multiplex PCR followed. From the multiplex PCR reads, TCRdb called clonotypes with MiXCR, one entry per CDR3 protein. The table includes 400,000 to 450,000 distinct CDR3 sequences, roughly 21% detected once. The CDR3 length is 12 residues. Germline CDR1 and CDR2: MNHNS and SASEGT. V lost 7 bases to trimming and J lost 5 bases, with 11 bases between them. This sequence originates from a woman aged 18 to 35 with stable Graves' hyperthyroidism. The V call is TRBV6-1, the J call TRBJ2-5; weak D call: TRBD1 (5 bases). Sequencing input: peripheral blood. In DNA form, the CDR3 reads TGTGCCAGCACAGGGAACTTGGAGACCCAGTACTTC. Amino acids: CASTGNLETQYF.